The next 14 T cell receptor beta chains were all read from a single sample in a study of blood T cell repertoires in COVID-19. Some clones are missing from TCRdb's copy, which holds only in-frame ones; the method was immunoSEQ multiplex PCR. The sample records 100,000 to 150,000 clones, about 83% being singletons. Sequences were obtained from peripheral blood. The receptors come from a human donor in a cohort sampled during active COVID-19.

J is TRBJ2-7 and V is TRBV6-2 or TRBV6-3; TRBD2 might be the D (5 bases). The length of the CDR3 is 14 residues. Germline CDR1 and CDR2: MNHEY and SVGEGT. V was shortened by 5 bases and J by 5 bases, with 16 bases between the two germline ends. CDR3 region: CASSHPGFRHEQYF. The DNA for the CDR3 is TGTGCCAGCAGTCATCCGGGATTTAGGCACGAGCAGTACTTC.

This chain connects TRBV10-2 to TRBJ2-1; 15 nucleotides line up with TRBD2. The CDR3 loop spans 15 amino acids. The junction had 2 bases not matched to a gene; V was cut back by 10 bases and J by 1 base. CDR1 and CDR2 (germline): WSHSY, SAAADI. The DNA of the CDR3 is TGCGCCACCGGGACTAGCGGGAGGTCCTACAATGAGCAGTTCTTC. Translation gives CATGTSGRSYNEQFF.

This chain connects TRBV7-3 to TRBJ2-3; 7 positions match TRBD2. There are 18 residues in the CDR3. Germline CDR1 SGHTA, CDR2 FQGTGA. After removal of 0 bases from V and 0 bases from J, the junction contained 9 bases not matched to a gene. The CDR3: CASSLTYTSASSTDTQYF. DNA for the CDR3: TGTGCCAGCAGCTTAACTTATACTAGCGCGTCGAGCACAGATACGCAGTATTTT.

This chain uses TRBV15 with TRBJ2-1; 15 nucleotides align to TRBD2. J lost 9 bases, V lost 1 base, and 7 bases had no gene match. The CDR3 sequence is 17 residues long. Germline assignment: CDR1 LNHNV and CDR2 YYDKDF (reference sequence). Here the CDR3 reads CATSRVARTSGGGEQFF. CDR3 nucleotides: TGTGCCACCAGCAGAGTCGCTAGGACTAGCGGGGGGGGTGAGCAGTTCTTC.

The genes are TRBV7-2 and TRBJ2-7; 8 positions agree with TRBD1. V was pared by 4 bases and J by 3 bases, with 2 bases of the junction left unmatched. This CDR3 contains 13 residues. Germline loops: CDR1 SGHTA, CDR2 FQGNSA. CDR3 nucleotide sequence: TGTGCCAGCAGCTCCGACAGGGGCTACGAGCAGTACTTC. Amino acid sequence: CASSSDRGYEQYF. Full variable domain (remainder filled in from reference TRBV7-2 and TRBJ2-7): GAGVSQSPSNKVTEKGKDVELRCDPISGHTALYWYRQSLGQGLEFLIYFQGNSAPDKSGLPSDRFSAERTGGSVSTLTIQRTQQEDSAVYLCASSSDRGYEQYFGPGTRLTVT.

This clone has more than one count but fewer than ten. This rearrangement joins TRBV28 to TRBJ1-6; 8 bases are a match to TRBD1. Trimming cost V 7 bases and J 7 bases; bases outside gene matches: 6. Looked up from germline, CDR1 is MDHEN and CDR2 is SYDVKM. The CDR3 is 14 residues long. The CDR3 DNA sequence: TGTGCCAGCATAGAGGGACAGGCGAATTCACCCCTCCACTTT. Residues: CASIEGQANSPLHF. Looking up the rest from reference TRBV28 and TRBJ1-6 gives the full variable domain: DVKVTQSSRYLVKRTGEKVFLECVQDMDHENMFWYRQDPGLGLRLIYFSYDVKMKEKGDIPEGYSVSREKKERFSLILESASTNQTSMYLCASIEGQANSPLHFGNGTRLTVT.

The chain uses TRBV27 and TRBJ2-3; the match to TRBD2 covers 9 bases. The length of the CDR3 is 16 residues. Trimming at V came to 7 bases and at J to 6 bases, leaving 14 bases not matched to a gene. In germline, CDR1 is MNHEY, CDR2 SMNVEV (reference sequence). CDR3 loop: CASMYSGLADGDTQYF. CDR3 DNA: TGTGCCAGCATGTACTCGGGACTAGCCGATGGGGATACGCAGTATTTT.

The V gene is TRBV20-1, the J gene TRBJ2-1; D is perhaps TRBD2 (7 bases). The CDR3 has 11 residues. Germline values: CDR1 DFQATT, CDR2 SNEGSKA (reference sequence). The ends were cut back, 6 bases at V and 10 bases at J, with 13 bases in the middle. CDR3 in DNA: TGCAGTGCCCAGGGGAGGGGGGAGCAGTTCTTC. Translating gives CSAQGRGEQFF.

A few counts support this clone. V usage is TRBV6-6 and J usage is TRBJ2-1, with no clear D. CDR3 length equals 11 residues. Germline V gives CDR1 MNHNY, CDR2 SVGAGI (reference sequence). V was trimmed by 6 bases and J by 7 bases, leaving 7 bases between them. As DNA, the CDR3 is TGTGCCAGCAGCCCGCAGAATGAGCAGTTCTTC. This translates into CASSPQNEQFF.

This clone occurred a few times. V is TRBV18 and J is TRBJ2-7; D is undetermined. Germline CDR1 reads KGHSH; CDR2 reads LQKENI. Trimming took 2 bases from V and 7 from J, leaving 12 bases between them. This CDR3 contains 13 residues. The CDR3 region is CASSPSMLEEQYF. The CDR3 DNA reads TGTGCCAGCTCACCAAGTATGTTGGAGGAGCAGTACTTC.

The rearrangement links TRBV2 to TRBJ1-4, with a possible D match to TRBD1 (6 bases). This CDR3 has 16 amino acids. Germline values: CDR1 SNHLY, CDR2 FYNNEI. The V end was cut by 6 bases, the J end by 0 bases, with 14 bases between. The CDR3 loop is CASRTGQAATNEKLFF. CDR3 coding DNA: TGTGCCAGCAGGACAGGACAAGCTGCAACTAATGAAAAACTGTTTTTT.

The V gene is TRBV12-1, the J gene TRBJ1-5; the D call of TRBD1 is as the table states it, not checked on the DNA. TRBV12-1 is flagged as a pseudogene. The CDR3 is 14 residues long. CDR3 bases: TGTGCCAGCAGCTTTTCGACAGGGAATCAGCCCCAGCATTTT. It codes for CASSFSTGNQPQHF.

The V gene is TRBV30, the J gene TRBJ1-1, with 7 bases identical to TRBD1. This CDR3 has 12 residues. Germline assignment: CDR1 GTSNPN and CDR2 SVGIG (reference sequence). Germline trimming cut 4 bases from V and 5 bases from J; bases unmatched to any gene: 4. CDR3 sequence reads: CAWKQGWTEAFF. CDR3 bases: TGTGCCTGGAAACAGGGGTGGACTGAAGCTTTCTTT. Filled out from reference TRBV30 and TRBJ1-1, the complete variable domain reads SQTIHQWPATLVQPVGSPLSLECTVEGTSNPNLYWYRQAAGRGLQLLFYSVGIGQISSEVPQNLSASRPQDRQFILSSKKLLLSDSGFYLCAWKQGWTEAFFGQGTRLTVV.

The chain has TRBV10-2 and TRBJ2-2, with D possibly being TRBD1 (5 bases). Germline CDR1 and CDR2: WSHSY and SAAADI. The CDR3 is made up of 15 amino acids. Trimming removed 6 bases from V and 4 bases from J, with 15 bases in between. CDR3: CASSQLGASTGELFF. The CDR3 bases are TGCGCCAGCAGCCAATTAGGGGCAAGCACCGGGGAGCTGTTTTTT.